These 32 T cell receptor beta chains were all obtained from the same sample, sequenced in a study of CD8 T cells in acute hepatitis C reinfection. Sequencing was performed with immunoSEQ multiplex PCR; in TCRdb, only in-frame clones are kept and a portion is missing. The table includes tens of thousands of clones, over 75% detected once. The time point here: naive CD8 control sorted from an acute-time-point sample. The sequenced sample consisted of naive CD8+ T cells from PBMCs. The receptors originated from a woman aged 18-35 years who spontaneously cleared hepatitis C infection.

J is TRBJ2-7 and V is TRBV9; a possible D gene is TRBD1 (6 bases). Deletions cut 0 bases from V and 5 bases from J, with 18 bases between. Germline-derived CDR1 and CDR2 are SGDLS and YYNGEE. The CDR3 has 16 amino acids. The CDR3 DNA follows: TGTGCCAGCAGCGTAGCCCGGGCAGGGGCTTTCAACGAGCAGTACTTC. Translation gives CASSVARAGAFNEQYF.

J is TRBJ2-3 and V is TRBV6-1; 10 bases map to TRBD2. The trim removed 4 bases at V and 7 bases at J, leaving 5 bases unmatched. The CDR3 consists of 14 residues. In germline, CDR1 is MNHNS, CDR2 SASEGT. The DNA of the CDR3 is TGTGCCAGCAGTGGGACTAGCGGAGTGAATACGCAGTATTTT. The encoded protein is CASSGTSGVNTQYF.

The rearrangement uses TRBV2 and TRBJ2-3, with D hard to call. V was cut by 4 bases and J by 0 bases, with 11 bases left in between. The length of the CDR3 is 15 residues. Germline loops: CDR1 SNHLY, CDR2 FYNNEI. CDR3 sequence: CASSGSRNSTDTQYF. As DNA, the CDR3 is TGTGCCAGCAGTGGCTCCCGCAACAGCACAGATACGCAGTATTTT.

The rearrangement uses TRBV6-5 and TRBJ2-3; the D gene is possibly TRBD2 (5 bases). The CDR3 sequence is 15 residues long. Germline V gives CDR1 MNHEY, CDR2 SVGAGI. With 2 bases removed from V and 4 bases from J, the gap between germline ends came to 13 bases. This chain's CDR3 is CASSYDVLGADTQYF. The CDR3, as DNA: TGTGCCAGCAGTTACGACGTTCTCGGGGCAGATACGCAGTATTTT.

The chain joins TRBV7-3 to TRBJ2-3, with D unclear. Trimming pared 2 bases from V and 3 bases from J, leaving 6 bases between. The germline V gene encodes CDR1 SGHTA and CDR2 FQGTGA. The length of the CDR3 is 13 residues. CDR3 bases: TGTGCCAGCAGCTTACTTCTTACAGATACGCAGTATTTT. Its protein is CASSLLLTDTQYF.

This clone has only one observation. Here the CDR3 reads CASSLASGTGQETQYF. The CDR3, as DNA: TGCGCCAGCAGCTTGGCCTCGGGGACAGGACAAGAGACCCAGTACTTC. The V gene is TRBV5-1, the J gene TRBJ2-5; 8 bases are shared with TRBD1. Trimming cost V 0 bases and J 2 bases; bases outside gene matches: 6. Germline V gene data show CDR1 as SGHRS and CDR2 as YFSETQ. The CDR3 has 16 residues.

The chain joins TRBV10-3 to TRBJ1-2; no firm D call. Looked up from germline, CDR1 is ENHRY and CDR2 is SYGVKD. V lost 10 bases, J lost 3 bases, and 18 bases lay in between. The CDR3 sequence is 14 residues long. The CDR3 sequence: CASTETPSDYGYTF. Written as DNA, the CDR3 is TGTGCCAGCACCGAAACCCCCTCGGACTATGGCTACACCTTC.

The chain recombines TRBV7-2 with TRBJ2-2; D is unclear. The CDR3 sequence is 14 residues long. CDR1 and CDR2 from the germline V gene are SGHTA and FQGNSA. V was pared by 1 base and J by 6 bases, with 9 bases between. CDR3 protein: CASSLGLVAGELFF. The CDR3 region has the DNA TGTGCCAGCAGCTTAGGGCTGGTAGCCGGGGAGCTGTTTTTT.

The chain has TRBV2 and TRBJ2-2, with a tentative D call TRBD1 (6 bases). CDR1 is SNHLY, CDR2 FYNNEI, per germline. The CDR3 covers 15 residues. Between the trimmed V and J ends, which lost 6 bases and 4 bases, there was a span of 15 bases. The DNA of the CDR3 is TGTGCCAGCAGAAACAGGGCGGCGAGCACCGGGGAGCTGTTTTTT. Translation gives CASRNRAASTGELFF.

The chain joins TRBV4-1 to TRBJ2-1; D is ambiguous. The germline V and J ends were trimmed by 4 bases and 6 bases, with 10 bases remaining between them. The CDR3 consists of 13 residues. CDR1 and CDR2 from the germline V gene are MGHRA and YSYEKL. CDR3 sequence (DNA): TGCGCCAGCAGCCCCCCTGGTATCAATGAGCAGTTCTTC. This codes for CASSPPGINEQFF.

The CDR3 sequence: CASSPGSGNSYNEQFF. In DNA form, the CDR3 reads TGTGCCAGCTCACCAGGGAGCGGGAACTCCTACAATGAGCAGTTCTTC. V is TRBV18 and J is TRBJ2-1; 7 nucleotides match TRBD2. Germline V gives CDR1 KGHSH, CDR2 LQKENI. The V and J ends lost 2 bases and 0 bases, in that order; junction bases with no gene match: 4. This CDR3 comprises 16 residues.

This clone was observed once. V and J are TRBV6-1 and TRBJ1-5; the D is unclear. The CDR3 is 14 residues long. The germline gives CDR1 MNHNS, CDR2 SASEGT. V was cut by 6 bases and J by 3 bases, with 12 bases left in between. CDR3 DNA sequence: TGTGCCAGCAGCCACGACACTTACAATCAGCCCCAGCATTTT. Its protein is CASSHDTYNQPQHF.

CDR3 sequence (DNA): TGTGCCAGCAGCCCGTACGTCGGGACCAAGAACACTGAAGCTTTCTTT. As protein: CASSPYVGTKNTEAFF. The chain joins TRBV7-9 to TRBJ1-1, with a possible D match to TRBD1 (5 bases). The germline V and J ends were trimmed by 5 bases and 1 base, with 17 bases remaining between them. Per the germline V gene, CDR1 is SEHNR and CDR2 is FQNEAQ (reference sequence). The length of the CDR3 is 16 residues.

V and J are TRBV12-2 and TRBJ2-7; the listed D gene, TRBD2, was not tested against the DNA. TRBV12-2 is a listed pseudogene. The CDR3 spans 15 residues. DNA for the CDR3: TGTGCAAGTCGCTACCGACTAGCGGCTACCTACGAGCAGTACTTC. Translation gives CASRYRLAATYEQYF.

The chain carries TRBV14 and TRBJ2-7; no clear D gene. Per germline, CDR1 SGHDN and CDR2 FVKESK. This CDR3 is 13 amino acids long. V lost 2 bases and J 4 bases, leaving 9 bases between the germline ends. The CDR3 spells CASSQLAKYEQYF. DNA of the CDR3: TGTGCCAGCAGCCAACTTGCGAAGTACGAGCAGTACTTC.

In this sample, this clone turned up once. The chain is built from TRBV7-9 and TRBJ2-7; 10 nucleotides align to TRBD1. The germline V gene encodes CDR1 SEHNR and CDR2 FQNEAQ (reference sequence). The length of the CDR3 is 16 residues. V lost 5 bases to trimming and J lost 4 bases; unmatched junction nucleotides: 11. This CDR3 reads CASSGLPGQGPYEQYF. The CDR3 nucleotides read TGTGCCAGCAGCGGGCTGCCGGGACAGGGGCCTTACGAGCAGTACTTC.

This chain uses TRBV7-6 with TRBJ1-1; possibly TRBD1 for D (5 bases). The CDR3 length is 14 residues. Between the trimmed V and J ends, which lost 5 bases and 3 bases, there was a span of 13 bases. Germline assignment: CDR1 SGHVS and CDR2 FNYEAQ. CDR3 sequence reads: CASSRGLLDTEAFF. DNA for the CDR3: TGTGCCAGCAGCCGGGGACTTTTGGACACTGAAGCTTTCTTT. Full variable domain (remainder filled in from reference TRBV7-6 and TRBJ1-1): GAGVSQSPRYKVTKRGQDVALRCDPISGHVSLYWYRQALGQGPEFLTYFNYEAQQDKSGLPNDRFSAERPEGSISTLTIQRTEQRDSAMYRCASSRGLLDTEAFFGQGTRLTVV.

The rearrangement joins TRBV27 to TRBJ1-5; possible D gene TRBD1, 5 bases. This CDR3 is 13 amino acids long. Germline CDR1 MNHEY, CDR2 SMNVEV (reference sequence). V was cut by 8 bases and J by 4 bases, with 12 bases left in between. As DNA, the CDR3 is TGTGCCAGCTGTCAGGGATTAAATCAGCCCCAGCATTTT. It codes for CASCQGLNQPQHF.

This sequence joins TRBV4-1 and TRBJ2-7, with a weak D call TRBD2 (6 bases). The CDR3 is made up of 14 amino acids. V lost 6 bases and J lost 8, with 20 bases in between. Per germline, CDR1 MGHRA and CDR2 YSYEKL. CDR3 coding DNA: TGCGCCAGCAGTCCCGGCCAGGGAGGAGGAAAGCAGTACTTC. Translating gives CASSPGQGGGKQYF.

CDR3 DNA sequence: TGTGCCAGTAGTAGACGGACAGGGGGCTATGGCTACACCTTC. This sequence encodes CASSRRTGGYGYTF. V gene TRBV19 combines with J gene TRBJ1-2; 10 bases are shared with TRBD1. V trimming: 4 bases; J trimming: 4 bases; junction bases outside the gene matches: 3. The germline CDR1 and CDR2 sequences are LNHDA and SQIVND (reference sequence). The CDR3 contains 14 residues. Full variable domain (outside the CDR3, taken from reference TRBV19 and TRBJ1-2): DGGITQSPKYLFRKEGQNVTLSCEQNLNHDAMYWYRQDPGQGLRLIYYSQIVNDFQKGDIAEGYSVSREKKESFPLTVTSAQKNPTAFYLCASSRRTGGYGYTFGSGTRLTVV.

This sequence joins TRBV7-3 and TRBJ2-7; D is undetermined. The CDR3 is 13 amino acids. With 5 bases removed from V and 3 bases from J, the gap between germline ends came to 11 bases. Germline assignment: CDR1 SGHTA and CDR2 FQGTGA. CDR3: CASSPHHGYEQYF. The DNA of the CDR3 is TGTGCCAGCAGCCCCCATCATGGCTACGAGCAGTACTTC.

This sequence joins TRBV23-1 and TRBJ2-3; TRBD2 might be the D (6 bases). TRBV23-1 is known as an ORF, though its function is uncertain. V lost 8 bases and J 3 bases, leaving 21 bases between the germline ends. This CDR3 contains 16 residues. This chain's CDR3 is CASAWSPAGLTDTQYF. CDR3 DNA sequence: TGCGCCAGCGCCTGGAGTCCGGCGGGATTAACAGATACGCAGTATTTT.

The gene calls are TRBV5-6 and TRBJ1-4; D may be TRBD1 (5 bases). Germline-derived CDR1 and CDR2 are SGHDT and YYEEEE. Deletions cut 1 base from V and 0 bases from J, with 10 bases between. The CDR3 spans 16 residues. The CDR3 loop reads CASSLLTDSTNEKLFF. The DNA for the CDR3 is TGTGCCAGCAGCTTGTTGACAGATTCAACTAATGAAAAACTGTTTTTT. Based on the CDR3 plus reference TRBV5-6 and TRBJ1-4, the full variable domain is DAGVTQSPTHLIKTRGQQVTLRCSPKSGHDTVSWYQQALGQGPQFIFQYYEEEERQRGNFPDRFSGHQFPNYSSELNVNALLLGDSALYLCASSLLTDSTNEKLFFGSGTQLSVL.

V gene TRBV5-6 combines with J gene TRBJ2-3; D remains unclear. The CDR3 has 17 amino acids. Trimming took off 1 base at V and 2 bases at J, with 17 bases between the two ends. Germline V CDR1 and CDR2: SGHDT, YYEEEE. The CDR3: CASSLWIGRTSTDTQYF. In DNA form, the CDR3 reads TGTGCCAGCAGCTTGTGGATAGGGCGGACCTCCACAGATACGCAGTATTTT.

The chain employs TRBV19 and TRBJ1-1; 7 nucleotides align to TRBD1. V gave up 9 bases and J gave up 5 bases; unmatched junction bases: 9. Looked up from germline, CDR1 is LNHDA and CDR2 is SQIVND (reference sequence). This CDR3 is 13 amino acids long. The CDR3 is CASKGGSRTEAFF. In DNA form, the CDR3 reads TGTGCCAGCAAAGGGGGCAGTAGGACTGAAGCTTTCTTT.

The V gene is TRBV4-1, the J gene TRBJ2-3; tentatively, D is TRBD2 (6 bases). The CDR3 runs to 17 residues. The germline V gene has CDR1 MGHRA and CDR2 YSYEKL. The V end lost 1 base, the J end lost 1 base, and 15 bases lay between the germline ends. The CDR3 nucleotides are TGCGCCAGCAGCCAAGCGGAACTAGCCTTGGGCACAGATACGCAGTATTTT. This gives the protein CASSQAELALGTDTQYF.

This sequence joins TRBV7-3 and TRBJ2-7, with 7 bases identical to TRBD2. Germline V lookup: CDR1 SGHTA, CDR2 FQGTGA. Unmatched junction bases numbered 5, after V lost 3 bases and J lost 0 bases. The CDR3 totals 15 residues. The CDR3 DNA reads TGTGCCAGCAGCTTCGGTCTAGCGGACTCCTACGAGCAGTACTTC. Encoded protein: CASSFGLADSYEQYF. The full variable domain, rest sourced from reference TRBV7-3 and TRBJ2-7, is GAGVSQTPSNKVTEKGKYVELRCDPISGHTALYWYRQSLGQGPEFLIYFQGTGAADDSGLPNDRFFAVRPEGSVSTLKIQRTERGDSAVYLCASSFGLADSYEQYFGPGTRLTVT.

The chain joins TRBV4-1 to TRBJ1-5; the D is unclear. The CDR3 loop spans 13 amino acids. The germline V gene has CDR1 MGHRA and CDR2 YSYEKL. Between the trimmed V and J ends, which lost 0 bases and 7 bases, there was a span of 7 bases. The CDR3 region is CASSQDRWQPQHF. CDR3 nucleotides: TGCGCCAGCAGCCAAGATCGGTGGCAGCCCCAGCATTTT.

This chain connects TRBV7-9 to TRBJ1-5, with unresolved D. The CDR3 spans 15 residues. Trimming cost V 4 bases and J 0 bases, with 10 bases left between them. Germline loops: CDR1 SEHNR, CDR2 FQNEAQ (reference sequence). The CDR3 spells CASSYGRDSNQPQHF. The CDR3 nucleotides read TGTGCCAGCAGCTACGGACGGGATAGCAATCAGCCCCAGCATTTT. Supplemented by reference TRBV7-9 and TRBJ1-5, the full variable domain reads DTGVSQNPRHKITKRGQNVTFRCDPISEHNRLYWYRQTLGQGPEFLTYFQNEAQLEKSRLLSDRFSAERPKGSFSTLEIQRTEQGDSAMYLCASSYGRDSNQPQHFGDGTRLSIL.

This clone has a single count. The genes are TRBV27 and TRBJ1-1; possibly TRBD1 for D (5 bases). Germline lookup yields CDR1 MNHEY and CDR2 SMNVEV (reference sequence). The V end was cut by 3 bases, the J end by 5 bases, with 10 bases between. The CDR3 contains 13 residues. The CDR3 here is CASSFPGGTEAFF. DNA of the CDR3: TGTGCCAGCAGTTTTCCCGGGGGAACTGAAGCTTTCTTT.

This chain joins TRBV6-1 and TRBJ1-2; D gene uncertain. This CDR3 comprises 15 residues. The germline V gene has CDR1 MNHNS and CDR2 SASEGT. V lost 1 base and J lost 4, with 13 bases in between. CDR3 sequence reads: CASSEDGLAGYGYTF. The CDR3 nucleotides are TGTGCCAGCAGTGAAGATGGATTGGCAGGCTATGGCTACACCTTC.

The chain recombines TRBV28 with TRBJ2-5; no firm D call. Germline V gives CDR1 MDHEN, CDR2 SYDVKM. This CDR3 is 13 amino acids long. V was trimmed by 8 bases and J by 5 bases, leaving 15 bases between them. The CDR3 DNA is TGTGCCAGCGACGAAAACGGTGGTGAGACCCAGTACTTC. Protein product: CASDENGGETQYF. The variable domain in full, completed from reference TRBV28 and TRBJ2-5, reads DVKVTQSSRYLVKRTGEKVFLECVQDMDHENMFWYRQDPGLGLRLIYFSYDVKMKEKGDIPEGYSVSREKKERFSLILESASTNQTSMYLCASDENGGETQYFGPGTRLLVL.